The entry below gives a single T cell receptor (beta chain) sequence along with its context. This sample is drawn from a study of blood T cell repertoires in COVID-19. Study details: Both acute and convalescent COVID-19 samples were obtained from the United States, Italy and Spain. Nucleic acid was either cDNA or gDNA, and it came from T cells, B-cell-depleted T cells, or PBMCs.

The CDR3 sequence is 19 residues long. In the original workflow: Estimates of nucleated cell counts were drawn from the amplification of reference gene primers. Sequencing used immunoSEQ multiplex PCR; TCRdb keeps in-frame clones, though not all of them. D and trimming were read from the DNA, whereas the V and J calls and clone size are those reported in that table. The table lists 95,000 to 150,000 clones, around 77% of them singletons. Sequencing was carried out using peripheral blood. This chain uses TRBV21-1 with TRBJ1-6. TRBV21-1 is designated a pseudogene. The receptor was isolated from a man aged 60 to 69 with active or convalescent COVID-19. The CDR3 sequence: CASSKEGINLERYNSPLHF. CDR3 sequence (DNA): TGTGCCAGCAGCAAAGAAGGGATCAACCTCGAGCGGTATAATTCACCCCTCCACTTT.